This TCR beta chain originates from a study of blood T cell repertoires in COVID-19. As handled by the study authors: Cell counts per sample came from amplifying reference gene primers. Assay: immunoSEQ multiplex PCR; the TCRdb copy retains only in-frame clones and omits some. V and J calls and clone size follow that table, whereas D and trimming were derived from the DNA. The table shows around 100,000 clones, with about nine tenths occurring only once. J lost 0 bases, V lost 0 bases, and 3 bases had no gene match. Germline CDR1 and CDR2: SGHRS and YFSETQ. This CDR3 region has 16 residues. This sequence was found in a woman aged 50 to 60 with COVID-19, enrolled during active disease. V usage is TRBV5-1 and J usage is TRBJ1-1; 9 bases line up with TRBD1. Sequencing was performed on peripheral blood. CDR3 sequence (DNA): TGCGCCAGCAGCTTGGCCGGGACAGGGATGAACACTGAAGCTTTCTTT. Its protein product is CASSLAGTGMNTEAFF.